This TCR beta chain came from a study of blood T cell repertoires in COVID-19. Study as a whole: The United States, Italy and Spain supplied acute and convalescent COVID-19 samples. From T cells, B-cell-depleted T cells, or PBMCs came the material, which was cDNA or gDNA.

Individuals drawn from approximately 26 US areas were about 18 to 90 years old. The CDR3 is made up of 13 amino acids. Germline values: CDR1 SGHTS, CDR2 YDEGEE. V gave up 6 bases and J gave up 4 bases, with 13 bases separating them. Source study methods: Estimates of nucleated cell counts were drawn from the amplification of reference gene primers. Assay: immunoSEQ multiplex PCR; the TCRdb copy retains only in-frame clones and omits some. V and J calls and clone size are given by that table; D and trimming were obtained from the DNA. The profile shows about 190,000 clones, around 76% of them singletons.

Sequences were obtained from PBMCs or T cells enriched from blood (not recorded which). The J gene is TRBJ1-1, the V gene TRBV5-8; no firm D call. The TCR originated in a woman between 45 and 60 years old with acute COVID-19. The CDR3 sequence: CASNPGMSTEAFF. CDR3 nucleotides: TGTGCCAGCAACCCCGGTATGAGCACTGAAGCTTTCTTT.